These T cell receptor beta chains were read from a single sample in a study of cytomegalovirus exposure and HLA in healthy donors. Sequencing was performed with immunoSEQ multiplex PCR; in TCRdb, only in-frame clones are kept and a portion is missing. The sample records around 84,000 clones, over 75% being singletons. Sequenced sample: PBMCs. The origin of the receptors is a man in his fifties or sixties in good health and CMV-seronegative. Both conserved end residues are part of each CDR3. D genes are given only for firm matches. The listing skips clone size in some rows; elsewhere it reads once, few, many or a size class.

v_gene: TRBV10-3
abundance: many
len: 15
d_gene: TRBD1
j_gene: TRBJ1-4
CDR3aa: CAISVGGTGGEKLFF
CDR3nt: TGTGCCATCAGTGTCGGGGGGACAGGAGGCGAAAAACTGTTTTTT

v_gene: TRBV9
abundance: .
len: 15
d_gene: .
j_gene: TRBJ1-2
CDR3aa: CASSASPRVNYGYTF
CDR3nt: TGTGCCAGCAGCGCCTCCCCTCGGGTGAACTATGGCTACACCTTC

v_gene: TRBV2
abundance: many
len: 13
d_gene: TRBD1
j_gene: TRBJ2-7
CDR3aa: CASSTRQGGQQYF
CDR3nt: TGTGCCAGCAGCACAAGACAGGGGGGGCAGCAGTACTTC

v_gene: TRBV27
abundance: .
len: 16
d_gene: TRBD1
j_gene: TRBJ2-7
CDR3aa: CASSPWGGQGSYEQYF
CDR3nt: TGTGCCAGCAGTCCTTGGGGGGGACAGGGGTCCTACGAGCAGTACTTC

v_gene: TRBV7-3
abundance: .
len: 17
d_gene: .
j_gene: TRBJ2-1
CDR3aa: CASRLTEGLGAYNEQFF
CDR3nt: TGTGCCAGCAGACTCACCGAGGGACTGGGCGCCTACAATGAGCAGTTCTTC

v_gene: TRBV6-1
abundance: few
len: 13
d_gene: .
j_gene: TRBJ2-4
CDR3aa: CASNDIAKNIQYF
CDR3nt: TGTGCCAGCAATGATATAGCCAAAAACATTCAGTACTTC

v_gene: TRBV27
abundance: .
len: 14
d_gene: .
j_gene: TRBJ2-3
CDR3aa: CASSPGYSGDTQYF
CDR3nt: TGTGCCAGCAGTCCGGGATACAGTGGAGATACGCAGTATTTT

v_gene: TRBV25-1
abundance: .
len: 16
d_gene: .
j_gene: TRBJ2-2
CDR3aa: CASSESWKGYPGELFF
CDR3nt: TGTGCCAGCAGTGAATCGTGGAAGGGGTACCCCGGGGAGCTGTTTTTT

v_gene: TRBV7-2
abundance: .
len: 14
d_gene: TRBD1
j_gene: TRBJ1-1
CDR3aa: CASSIKQGRSEAFF
CDR3nt: TGTGCCAGCAGCATCAAACAGGGGAGGTCTGAAGCTTTCTTT

v_gene: TRBV4-1
abundance: few
len: 16
d_gene: TRBD2
j_gene: TRBJ2-2
CDR3aa: CASSQDWASGVGELFF
CDR3nt: TGCGCCAGCAGCCAAGATTGGGCTAGCGGGGTCGGGGAGCTGTTTTTT

v_gene: TRBV4-1
abundance: .
len: 15
d_gene: TRBD1
j_gene: TRBJ1-2
CDR3aa: CASSQGTGTNYGYTF
CDR3nt: TGCGCCAGCAGCCAAGGGACAGGGACCAACTATGGCTACACCTTC

v_gene: TRBV28
abundance: .
len: 13
d_gene: .
j_gene: TRBJ2-3
CDR3aa: CASSLNVGDTQYF
CDR3nt: TGTGCCAGCAGTTTAAATGTGGGCGATACGCAGTATTTT

v_gene: TRBV6-1
abundance: few
len: 14
d_gene: TRBD1
j_gene: TRBJ1-2
CDR3aa: CASRGDRQGGGYTF
CDR3nt: TGTGCCAGCAGAGGTGACAGGCAGGGGGGAGGCTACACCTTC

v_gene: TRBV6-5
abundance: .
len: 15
d_gene: .
j_gene: TRBJ1-1
CDR3aa: CASSYSTGQRLEAFF
CDR3nt: TGTGCCAGCAGTTACTCAACAGGCCAGCGACTTGAAGCTTTCTTT

v_gene: TRBV7-9
abundance: .
len: 19
d_gene: .
j_gene: TRBJ2-3
CDR3aa: CASSSRIGGGGRSTDTQYF
CDR3nt: TGTGCCAGCAGCTCACGCATAGGCGGCGGGGGCCGTAGCACAGATACGCAGTATTTT

v_gene: TRBV2
abundance: .
len: 16
d_gene: TRBD1
j_gene: TRBJ1-1
CDR3aa: CASRDRGNPGSTEAFF
CDR3nt: TGTGCCAGCAGGGACAGGGGAAATCCTGGGAGCACTGAAGCTTTCTTT

v_gene: TRBV4-2
abundance: .
len: 15
d_gene: .
j_gene: TRBJ1-4
CDR3aa: CASSSSGLKNEKLFF
CDR3nt: TGTGCCAGCAGCTCCTCGGGACTGAAGAATGAAAAACTGTTTTTT

v_gene: TRBV30
abundance: .
len: 18
d_gene: TRBD1
j_gene: TRBJ2-7
CDR3aa: CAWSVWRGQGFKAYEQYF
CDR3nt: TGTGCCTGGAGTGTCTGGAGGGGACAGGGGTTCAAAGCCTACGAGCAGTACTTC

v_gene: TRBV19
abundance: .
len: 15
d_gene: TRBD1
j_gene: TRBJ1-2
CDR3aa: CASSLGTGTLYGYTF
CDR3nt: TGTGCCAGTAGTCTGGGGACAGGGACCCTCTATGGCTACACCTTC

v_gene: TRBV4-3
abundance: .
len: 15
d_gene: .
j_gene: TRBJ1-1
CDR3aa: CASSHVDRLNTEAFF
CDR3nt: TGCGCCAGCAGCCACGTAGACAGGCTGAACACTGAAGCTTTCTTT

v_gene: TRBV19
abundance: .
len: 15
d_gene: TRBD1
j_gene: TRBJ2-5
CDR3aa: CASRPTRQGLETQYF
CDR3nt: TGTGCCAGTAGACCCACCAGACAGGGCTTGGAGACCCAGTACTTC

v_gene: TRBV4-3
abundance: .
len: 18
d_gene: .
j_gene: TRBJ1-6
CDR3aa: CASSQDGGRSSYNSPLHF
CDR3nt: TGCGCCAGCAGCCAAGATGGGGGCAGAAGCTCCTATAATTCACCCCTCCACTTT

v_gene: TRBV10-3
abundance: .
len: 13
d_gene: TRBD1
j_gene: TRBJ1-6
CDR3aa: CAIRPDRESPLHF
CDR3nt: TGTGCCATCAGACCCGACAGGGAATCACCCCTCCACTTT

v_gene: TRBV11-2
abundance: .
len: 11
d_gene: .
j_gene: TRBJ2-3
CDR3aa: CASSPPDTQYF
CDR3nt: TGTGCCAGCAGCCCCCCGGATACGCAGTATTTT

v_gene: TRBV4-2
abundance: .
len: 14
d_gene: TRBD2
j_gene: TRBJ2-5
CDR3aa: CASRFGTTEETQYF
CDR3nt: TGTGCCAGCAGATTCGGGACTACGGAAGAGACCCAGTACTTC

v_gene: TRBV7-7
abundance: .
len: 13
d_gene: TRBD1
j_gene: TRBJ2-1
CDR3aa: CASSLRQGDEQFF
CDR3nt: TGTGCTAGCAGCCTAAGGCAGGGGGATGAGCAGTTCTTC

v_gene: TRBV19
abundance: .
len: 14
d_gene: TRBD1
j_gene: TRBJ1-1
CDR3aa: CASKSETGRTEAFF
CDR3nt: TGTGCCAGCAAATCCGAGACAGGGCGTACTGAAGCTTTCTTT

v_gene: TRBV6-5
abundance: .
len: 14
d_gene: .
j_gene: TRBJ1-1
CDR3aa: CASSHRGSGTEAFF
CDR3nt: TGTGCCAGCAGTCACCGAGGGTCAGGCACTGAAGCTTTCTTT

v_gene: TRBV10-3
abundance: .
len: 14
d_gene: TRBD1
j_gene: TRBJ1-2
CDR3aa: CAIRRDRENYGYTF
CDR3nt: TGTGCCATCAGGCGGGACAGGGAGAACTATGGCTACACCTTC

v_gene: TRBV7-2
abundance: few
len: 15
d_gene: .
j_gene: TRBJ2-6
CDR3aa: CASSGTGPGANVLTF
CDR3nt: TGTGCCAGCAGCGGAACAGGGCCTGGGGCCAACGTCCTGACTTTC

v_gene: TRBV10-1
abundance: .
len: 16
d_gene: .
j_gene: TRBJ2-7
CDR3aa: CASSEDSSAASYEQYF
CDR3nt: TGCGCCAGCAGTGAGGACAGTTCGGCGGCCTCCTACGAGCAGTACTTC

v_gene: TRBV11-3
abundance: .
len: 12
d_gene: .
j_gene: TRBJ1-1
CDR3aa: CASRLGAAGTFF
CDR3nt: TGTGCCAGCAGGCTTGGCGCGGCGGGGACTTTCTTT

v_gene: TRBV5-6
abundance: .
len: 14
d_gene: .
j_gene: TRBJ2-5
CDR3aa: CASSLEQGGETQYF
CDR3nt: TGTGCCAGCAGCTTGGAACAGGGAGGGGAGACCCAGTACTTC

v_gene: TRBV7-2
abundance: .
len: 14
d_gene: .
j_gene: TRBJ1-6
CDR3aa: CASSPREGNSPLHF
CDR3nt: TGTGCCAGCAGCCCTCGGGAGGGTAATTCACCCCTCCACTTT

v_gene: TRBV11-1
abundance: .
len: 12
d_gene: TRBD1
j_gene: TRBJ1-2
CDR3aa: CASSSTGVGYTF
CDR3nt: TGTGCCAGCAGCTCAACAGGGGTCGGCTACACCTTC

v_gene: TRBV19
abundance: .
len: 16
d_gene: .
j_gene: TRBJ2-7
CDR3aa: CASSNPRGQEGYEQYF
CDR3nt: TGTGCCAGTAGCAACCCAAGAGGACAGGAGGGCTACGAGCAGTACTTC

v_gene: TRBV6-1
abundance: .
len: 15
d_gene: .
j_gene: TRBJ2-3
CDR3aa: CASQREPVGTDTQYF
CDR3nt: TGTGCCAGCCAAAGGGAGCCGGTCGGCACAGATACGCAGTATTTT

v_gene: TRBV9
abundance: .
len: 14
d_gene: .
j_gene: TRBJ2-6
CDR3aa: CASSALQASNVLTF
CDR3nt: TGTGCCAGCAGCGCCCTCCAGGCCTCCAACGTCCTGACTTTC

v_gene: TRBV7-9
abundance: .
len: 14
d_gene: TRBD1
j_gene: TRBJ1-6
CDR3aa: CASRPDRDNSPLHF
CDR3nt: TGTGCCAGCAGACCGGACAGGGACAATTCACCCCTCCACTTT

v_gene: TRBV27
abundance: .
len: 14
d_gene: .
j_gene: TRBJ1-6
CDR3aa: CASRPGLPNSPLHF
CDR3nt: TGTGCCAGCAGGCCGGGACTGCCGAATTCACCCCTCCACTTT